One and the same sample provided the 32 T cell receptor beta chains below, sequenced in a study of shared clonotypes between healthy human individuals. TCRdb's table, derived via immunoSEQ multiplex PCR, lists solely in-frame clones and lacks some. The repertoire includes 2 million to 2.5 million clones, roughly 93% of them detected once, and about 0.41% sits in the top ten. Sequencing was done on a sample of naive CD4+ T cells from PBMCs. The subset here: CD45RA+ positively selected. The receptor source for this set is a man aged 18 to 30 in good health. Some clones in this sample may be carry-over from other donors' samples.

This clone was observed once. This chain links TRBV28 with TRBJ2-4; 7 bases map to TRBD1. The V gene's germline CDR1 is MDHEN and CDR2 SYDVKM. CDR3 length: 18 amino acids. V gave up 9 bases and J gave up 0 bases; unmatched junction bases: 17. CDR3 loop: CASSSWGQSKLAKNIQYF. The CDR3 nucleotides are TGTGCCAGTAGCTCTTGGGGACAGTCAAAACTAGCCAAAAACATTCAGTACTTC.

The J gene is TRBJ2-2, the V gene TRBV2; D is unclear. This CDR3 spans 14 amino acids. Germline V gene data show CDR1 as SNHLY and CDR2 as FYNNEI. The V gene lost 6 bases and the J gene lost 5 bases, with 13 bases spanning the gap. CDR3 region: CASSLVVGTGELFF. The CDR3, as DNA: TGTGCCAGCAGCCTTGTGGTGGGGACCGGGGAGCTGTTTTTT.

The V call is TRBV19, the J call TRBJ2-7; possibly TRBD1 or TRBD2 for D (6 bases each). Trimming took off 5 bases at V and 4 bases at J, with 15 bases between the two ends. The germline V gene has CDR1 LNHDA and CDR2 SQIVND (reference sequence). The CDR3 extends over 14 amino acids. The chain's CDR3 is CASSDGGIFYEQYF. As DNA, the CDR3 is TGTGCCAGTAGTGACGGGGGCATCTTTTACGAGCAGTACTTC.

This sequence joins TRBV6-5 and TRBJ1-3; 9 bases align to TRBD1. V shed 2 bases, J shed 5 bases, and the junction held 4 bases outside the gene matches. Germline assignment: CDR1 MNHEY and CDR2 SVGAGI. This CDR3 is built from 15 residues. CDR3 amino acids: CASSYNRGQRNTIYF. The CDR3 DNA sequence: TGTGCCAGCAGTTACAACAGGGGGCAAAGAAACACCATATATTTT.

This rearrangement joins TRBV5-8 to TRBJ2-5, with 14 bases identical to TRBD2. The J segment lost 4 bases and the V segment lost 4 bases, leaving 3 bases of the junction unmatched. This CDR3 is 15 amino acids long. The germline V gene has CDR1 SGHTS and CDR2 YDEGEE. This chain's CDR3 is CASSGGLAGGETQYF. CDR3 in DNA: TGTGCCAGCAGCGGAGGACTAGCGGGAGGAGAGACCCAGTACTTC.

This clone has a handful of counts. The J gene is TRBJ1-3, the V gene TRBV11-2; D is unclear. Trimming shortened V by 7 bases and J by 4 bases, and 5 bases separated the two germline ends. This CDR3 spans 11 amino acids. CDR1 and CDR2 (germline): SGHAT, FQNNGV. CDR3 protein: CASNSGNTIYF. The CDR3 DNA follows: TGTGCCAGCAACAGCGGAAACACCATATATTTT.

This clone was seen a handful of times. V gene TRBV6-5 combines with J gene TRBJ1-1, with D tentatively TRBD1 (5 bases). Germline lookup yields CDR1 MNHEY and CDR2 SVGAGI. V was cut by 6 bases and J by 7 bases, with 9 bases left in between. The CDR3 has 11 amino acids. CDR3 nucleotide sequence: TGTGCCAGCAGCCAGGGCGGTGAAGCTTTCTTT. Protein: CASSQGGEAFF.

The DNA of the CDR3 is TGCGCCAGCAGCCAAGGAAATGAGCAGTTCTTC. Amino acid sequence: CASSQGNEQFF. The chain has TRBV4-1 and TRBJ2-1, with no clear D. V lost 1 base to trimming and J lost 7 bases, with 2 bases between them. Germline V gives CDR1 MGHRA, CDR2 YSYEKL. The CDR3 consists of 11 residues.

Regarding this clone: Other nucleotide sequences from this sample produce the same CDR3. The chain employs TRBV5-1 and TRBJ1-1; TRBD1 aligns across 10 bases. Germline V CDR1 and CDR2: SGHRS, YFSETQ. There are 15 residues in the CDR3. After removal of 3 bases from V and 1 base from J, the junction contained 3 bases not matched to a gene. The CDR3 DNA sequence: TGCGCCAGCAGCTCCCGGACAGGGGGGAACACTGAAGCTTTCTTT. Protein product: CASSSRTGGNTEAFF.

J is TRBJ2-3 and V is TRBV19; D is ambiguous. Germline lookup yields CDR1 LNHDA and CDR2 SQIVND (reference sequence). V lost 6 bases, J lost 0 bases, and 10 bases lay in between. This CDR3 region has 14 residues. In DNA, the CDR3 is TGTGCCAGTAGCTGGTCGCCCAGCACAGATACGCAGTATTTT. Translating it yields CASSWSPSTDTQYF.

This clone was picked up a small number of times. The chain uses TRBV7-6 and TRBJ2-2; D is unresolved. Germline loops: CDR1 SGHVS, CDR2 FNYEAQ. V lost 4 bases to trimming and J lost 4 bases, with 7 bases between them. The CDR3 has 13 residues. The CDR3 here is CASSSRVTGELFF. The DNA for the CDR3 is TGTGCCAGCAGCTCCAGAGTCACCGGGGAGCTGTTTTTT.

This rearrangement joins TRBV5-4 to TRBJ1-2; TRBD1 might be the D (6 bases). The germline V gene encodes CDR1 SGHNT and CDR2 YYREEE (reference sequence). The CDR3 has 11 residues. Trimming removed 4 bases from V and 13 bases from J, with 14 bases in between. The CDR3: CASSLRTELTF. For the CDR3, the DNA is TGTGCCAGCAGCCTTCGGACAGAGCTCACCTTC. Filled out from reference TRBV5-4 and TRBJ1-2, the complete variable domain reads ETGVTQSPTHLIKTRGQQVTLRCSSQSGHNTVSWYQQALGQGPQFIFQYYREEENGRGNFPPRFSGLQFPNYSSELNVNALELDDSALYLCASSLRTELTFGSGTRLTVV.

The genes are TRBV28 and TRBJ2-3; 11 bases are a match to TRBD2. Germline loops: CDR1 MDHEN, CDR2 SYDVKM. V was clipped by 6 bases and J by 9 bases; unmatched bases: 11. This CDR3 is 15 amino acids long. This CDR3 reads CASSYILAGVGTQYF. Here the CDR3 DNA reads TGTGCCAGCAGCTACATACTAGCGGGAGTGGGGACGCAGTATTTT.

The genes are TRBV7-9 and TRBJ2-7; 9 bases align to TRBD1. The CDR3 consists of 16 residues. Germline-derived CDR1 and CDR2 are SEHNR and FQNEAQ (reference sequence). V lost 6 bases to trimming and J lost 1 base; unmatched junction nucleotides: 10. CDR3 region: CASRVGQGFSSYEQYF. CDR3 DNA sequence: TGTGCCAGCAGGGTCGGACAGGGGTTTTCGTCCTACGAGCAGTACTTC. Full variable domain (remainder filled in from reference TRBV7-9 and TRBJ2-7): DTGVSQNPRHKITKRGQNVTFRCDPISEHNRLYWYRQTLGQGPEFLTYFQNEAQLEKSRLLSDRFSAERPKGSFSTLEIQRTEQGDSAMYLCASRVGQGFSSYEQYFGPGTRLTVT.

The gene calls are TRBV19 and TRBJ2-2; D remains unclear. V was trimmed by 3 bases and J by 5 bases, leaving 13 bases between them. The CDR3 sequence is 15 residues long. CDR1 and CDR2 (germline): LNHDA, SQIVND (reference sequence). The CDR3 DNA reads TGTGCCAGTAGTATGTTCAGCAGACGGACCGGGGAGCTGTTTTTT. Its translation is CASSMFSRRTGELFF.

This sequence joins TRBV5-1 and TRBJ2-7; 10 nucleotides line up with TRBD1. The V and J ends lost 2 bases and 5 bases, in that order; junction bases with no gene match: 4. The CDR3 is 14 residues long. Germline-derived CDR1 and CDR2 are SGHRS and YFSETQ. In DNA, the CDR3 is TGCGCCAGCAGCTTTTCCGGGACAGGGGACGAGCAGTACTTC. This codes for CASSFSGTGDEQYF.

V is TRBV2 and J is TRBJ2-5, with D tentatively TRBD2 (6 bases). Germline CDR1 is SNHLY and CDR2 is FYNNEI. Between the trimmed V and J ends, which lost 5 bases and 4 bases, there was a span of 17 bases. The CDR3 covers 15 residues. DNA for the CDR3: TGTGCCAGCAGTCCGGAGAGACTAGGCTTAGAGACCCAGTACTTC. Translation: CASSPERLGLETQYF.

This clone was counted a single time. This chain links TRBV6-6 with TRBJ2-5; no reliable D call. This CDR3 region has 12 residues. Germline CDR1 and CDR2: MNHNY and SVGAGI (reference sequence). Trimming took 5 bases from V and 4 from J, leaving 8 bases between them. The CDR3 loop reads CASSTLPETQYF. CDR3 in DNA: TGTGCCAGCAGTACCCTGCCAGAGACCCAGTACTTC.

The chain couples TRBV28 to TRBJ1-2, with D perhaps matching TRBD1 (6 bases). V shed 7 bases and J shed 9 bases, with 18 bases lying between them. The CDR3 has 13 residues. Germline lookup yields CDR1 MDHEN and CDR2 SYDVKM. The CDR3 bases are TGTGCCAGCACATCATTGGGGGCTTCGAGCTACACCTTC. Residues: CASTSLGASSYTF.

This chain joins TRBV28 and TRBJ2-1; no clear D gene. The CDR3 has 15 amino acids. The germline V and J ends were trimmed by 4 bases and 8 bases, with 18 bases remaining between them. Germline V gene sequence: CDR1 MDHEN, CDR2 SYDVKM. DNA of the CDR3: TGTGCCAGCAGTTCCCCCCCCGGAGTGGGCCATGAGCAGTTCTTC. This translates into CASSSPPGVGHEQFF.

This sequence joins TRBV19 and TRBJ1-5; D unclear. Trimming removed 6 bases from V and 0 bases from J, with 15 bases in between. The germline CDR1 and CDR2 sequences are LNHDA and SQIVND (reference sequence). The CDR3 covers 16 residues. CDR3 region: CASRITGEYSNQPQHF. In DNA, the CDR3 is TGTGCCAGTAGAATCACGGGAGAATATAGCAATCAGCCCCAGCATTTT. The full variable domain, with the rest looked up from reference TRBV19 and TRBJ1-5, is DGGITQSPKYLFRKEGQNVTLSCEQNLNHDAMYWYRQDPGQGLRLIYYSQIVNDFQKGDIAEGYSVSREKKESFPLTVTSAQKNPTAFYLCASRITGEYSNQPQHFGDGTRLSIL.

The V call is TRBV4-1, the J call TRBJ2-1; 13 nucleotides line up with TRBD2. Germline CDR1 MGHRA, CDR2 YSYEKL. The V segment lost 3 bases and the J segment 5 bases; nucleotides outside the gene matches: 1. The CDR3 is 15 residues long. The CDR3 region has the DNA TGCGCCAGCAGCCATGGGACTAGCGGGGACAATGAGCAGTTCTTC. Its translation: CASSHGTSGDNEQFF.

This clone was detected only once. This sequence joins TRBV5-1 and TRBJ2-7, with 7 bases lining up with TRBD1. V shed 2 bases, J shed 7 bases, and the junction held 15 bases outside the gene matches. In germline, CDR1 is SGHRS, CDR2 YFSETQ. This CDR3 contains 16 residues. The CDR3 nucleotides are TGCGCCAGCAGCTTAGGGGGACGGACAGGCCTTAGGGAGCAGTACTTC. Residues: CASSLGGRTGLREQYF.

The chain recombines TRBV4-1 with TRBJ2-1; D is possibly TRBD2 (5 bases). This CDR3 is built from 18 residues. V was clipped by 0 bases and J by 8 bases, with 23 bases between them. Germline CDR1 MGHRA, CDR2 YSYEKL. The CDR3 bases are TGCGCCAGCAGCCAAGATTTCGGGAACAACCCCTTTCGGGATGAGCAGTTCTTC. It is translated as CASSQDFGNNPFRDEQFF.

This clone was detected only once. V is TRBV10-3 and J is TRBJ1-3; 10 nucleotides agree with TRBD1. Germline V lookup: CDR1 ENHRY, CDR2 SYGVKD. The CDR3 totals 14 residues. With 6 bases clipped from V and 4 bases from J, the junction kept 3 bases outside the gene matches. The CDR3 bases are TGTGCCATCAGAGGGACAGGGGCCGGAAACACCATATATTTT. Its translation: CAIRGTGAGNTIYF.

The chain couples TRBV28 to TRBJ1-1; D is uncertain. CDR3 length: 14 residues. CDR1 and CDR2 from the germline V gene are MDHEN and SYDVKM. V was clipped by 5 bases and J by 5 bases, with 15 bases between them. The CDR3 sequence: CASSDRIRRTEAFF. The CDR3 DNA reads as TGTGCCAGCAGTGATCGGATCAGGCGGACTGAAGCTTTCTTT.

As DNA, the CDR3 is TGTGCCAGTCAGCCAGGGGTTAGGGGTCAGCCCCAGCATTTT. Translated, it gives CASQPGVRGQPQHF. V and J are TRBV7-2 and TRBJ1-5, with D perhaps TRBD1 (6 bases). V was shortened by 9 bases and J by 6 bases, with 18 bases between the two germline ends. The CDR3 extends over 14 amino acids. CDR1 and CDR2 from the germline V gene are SGHTA and FQGNSA.

The chain is built from TRBV25-1 and TRBJ2-1, with D perhaps assigned TRBD1 or TRBD2 (6 bases each). V shed 3 bases and J shed 1 base, with 13 bases lying between them. This CDR3 contains 16 residues. Germline CDR1 reads MGHDK; CDR2 reads SYGVNS. The CDR3 bases are TGTGCCAGCAGTGACTCTACAGGGAGGTCCTACAATGAGCAGTTCTTC. Protein sequence: CASSDSTGRSYNEQFF.

The J gene is TRBJ1-2, the V gene TRBV2; the match to TRBD1 covers 9 bases. This CDR3 is 12 amino acids long. The germline gives CDR1 SNHLY, CDR2 FYNNEI. V trimming: 6 bases; J trimming: 13 bases; junction bases outside the gene matches: 9. The CDR3 sequence: CASSRDRDVFTF. The CDR3 DNA follows: TGTGCCAGCAGCCGGGACAGGGATGTGTTCACCTTC.

The rearrangement uses TRBV19 and TRBJ2-7; 8 nucleotides agree with TRBD1. The germline V gene encodes CDR1 LNHDA and CDR2 SQIVND (reference sequence). The CDR3 consists of 14 residues. With 5 bases clipped from V and 0 bases from J, the junction kept 3 bases outside the gene matches. Here the CDR3 DNA reads TGTGCCAGTAGTCGGGACAGGAGCTCCTACGAGCAGTACTTC. Translating gives CASSRDRSSYEQYF.

The chain uses TRBV7-3 and TRBJ1-2; 9 nucleotides line up with TRBD1. CDR1 and CDR2 from the germline V gene are SGHTA and FQGTGA. CDR3 length: 16 amino acids. V trimming: 4 bases; J trimming: 7 bases; junction bases outside the gene matches: 13. This CDR3 is CASSSDPGQGTFGYTF. CDR3 DNA: TGTGCCAGCAGCTCTGACCCGGGACAGGGCACTTTTGGCTACACCTTC.

The rearrangement uses TRBV6-5 and TRBJ2-1; D may be TRBD1 or TRBD2 (5 bases each). Trimming removed 2 bases at V and 9 bases at J, with 20 bases between. Germline V CDR1 and CDR2: MNHEY, SVGAGI. The CDR3 consists of 16 residues. The DNA for the CDR3 is TGTGCCAGCAGTTACCGTTATCAGGCCGGGGCTCGTGAGCAGTTCTTC. It encodes CASSYRYQAGAREQFF.